Many counts were recorded for the clone carrying this T cell receptor beta chain. What it binds is unknown. Library preparation (for TCRbeta) was performed with unique molecular identifiers. Using its own MiXCR run on the PCR reads, TCRdb lists one record per CDR3 protein. The sample holds about 460,000 distinct CDR3 sequences, more than 9.5% seen once. Germline-derived CDR1 and CDR2 are MDHEN and SYDVKM. The CDR3 runs to 14 residues. V lost 3 bases, J lost 5 bases, and 6 bases stayed unmatched. The source of the sample is a study of T-cell reconstitution after alpha-beta-depleted transplantation in children. Whole-study results and caveats: Reportedly, roughly two months post-transplant, alpha-beta T cells arose from several hundred expanded graft clones. Recipient T cells and thymic progenitors that survived were the source of the high TCRbeta diversity seen at day 60 in some patients.

The sample in question was PBMCs, mostly from graft donor cells, obtained 180 days after TCRalphabeta/CD19-depleted stem cell transplant. This chain links TRBV28 with TRBJ2-7, with TRBD2 matching over 8 bases. This TCR was sampled from a female patient aged 2 to 10 who had a stem cell transplant for aplastic anemia, so the T cells may come from the graft donor. The CDR3 DNA reads as TGTGCCAGCAGTTTTCAAGCGGGAGTGCACGAGCAGTACTTC. It specifies CASSFQAGVHEQYF.